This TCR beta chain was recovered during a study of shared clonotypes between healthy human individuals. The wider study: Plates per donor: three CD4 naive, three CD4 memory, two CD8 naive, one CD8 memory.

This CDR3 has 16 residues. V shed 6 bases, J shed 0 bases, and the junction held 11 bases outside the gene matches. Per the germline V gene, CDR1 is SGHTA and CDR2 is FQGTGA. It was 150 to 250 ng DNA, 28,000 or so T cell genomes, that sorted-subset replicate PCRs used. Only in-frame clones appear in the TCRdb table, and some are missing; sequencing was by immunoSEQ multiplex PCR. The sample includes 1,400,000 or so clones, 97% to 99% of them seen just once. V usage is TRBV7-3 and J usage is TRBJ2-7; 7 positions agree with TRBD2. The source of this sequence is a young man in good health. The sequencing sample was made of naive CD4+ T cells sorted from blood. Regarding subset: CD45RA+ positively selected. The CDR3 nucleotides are TGTGCCAGCAGTCGATCGGGGGGTATGAGCTCCTACGAGCAGTACTTC. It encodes CASSRSGGMSSYEQYF.